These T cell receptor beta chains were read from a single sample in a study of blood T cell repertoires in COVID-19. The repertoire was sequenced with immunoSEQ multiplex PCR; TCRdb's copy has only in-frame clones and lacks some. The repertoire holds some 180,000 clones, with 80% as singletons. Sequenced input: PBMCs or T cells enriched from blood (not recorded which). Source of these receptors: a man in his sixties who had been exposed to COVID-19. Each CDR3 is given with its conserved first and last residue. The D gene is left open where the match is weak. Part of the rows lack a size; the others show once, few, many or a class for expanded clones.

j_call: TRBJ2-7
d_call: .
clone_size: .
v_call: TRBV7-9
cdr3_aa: CASSPRGTPTYEQYF
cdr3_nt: TGTGCCAGCAGCCCCCGCGGTACACCTACCTACGAGCAGTACTTC

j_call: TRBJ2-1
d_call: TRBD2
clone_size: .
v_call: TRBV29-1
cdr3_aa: CSVEVAGGFYEQFF
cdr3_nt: TGCAGCGTTGAAGTAGCGGGAGGATTTTATGAGCAGTTCTTC

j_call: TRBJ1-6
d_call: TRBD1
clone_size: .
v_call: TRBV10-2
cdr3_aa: CASSEQGQDNSPLHF
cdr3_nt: TGCGCCAGCAGTGAGCAGGGACAGGACAATTCACCCCTCCACTTT

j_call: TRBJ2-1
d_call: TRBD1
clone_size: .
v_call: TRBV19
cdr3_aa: CASSIGDSRIYNEQFF
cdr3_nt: TGTGCCAGTAGTATAGGGGACAGCAGAATTTACAATGAGCAGTTCTTC

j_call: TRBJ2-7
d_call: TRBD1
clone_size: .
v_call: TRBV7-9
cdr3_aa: CASSRTGTGVYEQYF
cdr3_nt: TGTGCCAGCAGCCGAACCGGGACAGGGGTCTACGAGCAGTACTTC

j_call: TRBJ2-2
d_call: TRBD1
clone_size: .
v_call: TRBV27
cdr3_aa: CASSARQGMDTGELFF
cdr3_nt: TGTGCCAGCAGTGCACGACAGGGGATGGACACCGGGGAGCTGTTTTTT

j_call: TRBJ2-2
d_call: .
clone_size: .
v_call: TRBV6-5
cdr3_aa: CASRPGLGNTGELFF
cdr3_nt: TGTGCCAGCAGACCTGGACTGGGGAACACCGGGGAGCTGTTTTTT

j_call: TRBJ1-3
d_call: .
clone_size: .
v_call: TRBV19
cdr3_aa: CASSIVAGSGNTIYF
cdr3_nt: TGTGCCAGTAGTATAGTCGCGGGCTCTGGAAACACCATATATTTT

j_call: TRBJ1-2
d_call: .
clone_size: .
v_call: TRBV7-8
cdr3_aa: CASSLTAGVGYTF
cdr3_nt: TGTGCCAGCAGCTTAACGGCAGGGGTCGGCTACACCTTC

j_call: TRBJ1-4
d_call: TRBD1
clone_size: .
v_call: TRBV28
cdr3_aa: CASSSLQGGNEKLFF
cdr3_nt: TGTGCCAGCAGTTCATTACAGGGGGGTAATGAAAAACTGTTTTTT

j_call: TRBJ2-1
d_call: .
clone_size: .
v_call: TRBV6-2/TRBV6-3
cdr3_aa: CASSYLPDARNEQFF
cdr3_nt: TGTGCCAGCAGTTACCTACCCGATGCTCGCAATGAGCAGTTCTTC

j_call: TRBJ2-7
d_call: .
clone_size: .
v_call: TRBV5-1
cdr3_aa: CASSLGVQALNEQYF
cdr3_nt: TGCGCCAGCAGCTTGGGTGTCCAGGCCTTGAACGAGCAGTACTTC

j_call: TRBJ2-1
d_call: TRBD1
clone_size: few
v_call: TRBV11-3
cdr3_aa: CASSGTGNNEQFF
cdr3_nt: TGTGCCAGCAGCGGGACAGGGAACAATGAGCAGTTCTTC

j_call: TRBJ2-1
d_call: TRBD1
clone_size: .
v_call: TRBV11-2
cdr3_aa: CASSFTTRTGNEQFF
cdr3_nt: TGTGCCAGCAGCTTTACCACCCGGACAGGCAATGAGCAGTTCTTC

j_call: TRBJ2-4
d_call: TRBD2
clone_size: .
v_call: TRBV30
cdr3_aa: CAWQTSGSRVQYF
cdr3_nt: TGTGCCTGGCAGACTAGCGGATCCCGAGTTCAGTACTTC

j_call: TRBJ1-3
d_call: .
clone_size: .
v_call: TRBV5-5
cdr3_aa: CASSLVPGNAAGNTIYF
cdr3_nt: TGTGCCAGCAGCTTGGTTCCCGGGAACGCGGCTGGAAACACCATATATTTT

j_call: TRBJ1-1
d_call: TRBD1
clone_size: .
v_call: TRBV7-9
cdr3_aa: CASSLGDRGYTEAFF
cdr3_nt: TGTGCCAGCAGCTTAGGGGACAGGGGGTACACTGAAGCTTTCTTT

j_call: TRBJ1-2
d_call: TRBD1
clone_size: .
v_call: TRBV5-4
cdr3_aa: CASRRTGDGYTF
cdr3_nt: TGTGCCAGCAGGCGGACAGGGGATGGCTACACCTTC

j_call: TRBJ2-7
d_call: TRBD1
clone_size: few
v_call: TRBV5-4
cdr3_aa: CASSLGQDSYEQYF
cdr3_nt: TGTGCCAGCAGCCTGGGACAGGATTCCTACGAGCAGTACTTC

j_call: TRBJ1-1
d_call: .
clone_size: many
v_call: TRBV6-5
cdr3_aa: CASSYATRLEGVKAFF
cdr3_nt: TGTGCCAGCAGTTACGCGACCCGCTTGGAAGGGGTGAAAGCTTTCTTT

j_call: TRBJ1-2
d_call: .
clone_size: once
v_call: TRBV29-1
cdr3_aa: CSVQVLNYGYTF
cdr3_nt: TGCAGCGTTCAGGTCCTAAACTATGGCTACACCTTC

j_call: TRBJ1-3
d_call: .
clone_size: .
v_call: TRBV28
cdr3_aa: CASSLLQAGYGNTIYF
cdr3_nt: TGTGCCAGCAGTTTATTACAGGCAGGCTATGGAAACACCATATATTTT

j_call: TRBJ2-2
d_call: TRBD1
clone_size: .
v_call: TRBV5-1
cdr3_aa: CASSLGQGALGGELFF
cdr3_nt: TGCGCCAGCAGCTTAGGACAGGGGGCGCTCGGCGGGGAGCTGTTTTTT

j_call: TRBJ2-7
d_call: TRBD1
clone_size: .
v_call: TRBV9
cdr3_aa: CASSVGQGDSYEQYF
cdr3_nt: TGTGCCAGCAGCGTCGGACAGGGGGACTCCTACGAGCAGTACTTC

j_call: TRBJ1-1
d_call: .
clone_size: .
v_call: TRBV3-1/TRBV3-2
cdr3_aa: CASSPVGGTEAFF
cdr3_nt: TGTGCCAGCAGCCCGGTCGGGGGTACTGAAGCTTTCTTT

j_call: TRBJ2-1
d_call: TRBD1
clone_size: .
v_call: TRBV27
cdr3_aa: CASRIRMTGVGNEQFF
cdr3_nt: TGTGCCAGCAGAATACGGATGACAGGGGTAGGGAATGAGCAGTTCTTC

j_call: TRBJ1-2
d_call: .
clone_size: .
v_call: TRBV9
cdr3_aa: CASSVDGQGYGYTF
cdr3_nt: TGTGCCAGCAGCGTAGATGGGCAGGGCTATGGCTACACCTTC

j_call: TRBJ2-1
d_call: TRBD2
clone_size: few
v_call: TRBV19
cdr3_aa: CASRLAGVGSYNEQFF
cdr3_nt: TGTGCCAGCAGACTAGCGGGAGTGGGATCCTACAATGAGCAGTTCTTC

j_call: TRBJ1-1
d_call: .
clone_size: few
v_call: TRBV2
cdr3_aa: CASSLGTMNTEAFF
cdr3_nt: TGTGCCAGCAGTCTGGGCACGATGAACACTGAAGCTTTCTTT

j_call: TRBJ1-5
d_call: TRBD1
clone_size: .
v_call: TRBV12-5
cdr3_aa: CASGFDSRQGAFQPQHF
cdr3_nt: TGTGCTAGTGGTTTTGATTCAAGACAGGGGGCGTTTCAGCCCCAGCATTTT

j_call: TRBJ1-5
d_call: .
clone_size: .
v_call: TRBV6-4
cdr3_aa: CASSEGTNQPQHF
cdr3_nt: TGTGCCAGCAGTGAAGGGACAAATCAGCCCCAGCATTTT

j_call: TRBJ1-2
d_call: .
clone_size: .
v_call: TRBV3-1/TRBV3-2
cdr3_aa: CASSQDRRGSYTF
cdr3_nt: TGTGCCAGCAGCCAAGATAGGAGGGGTAGCTACACCTTC

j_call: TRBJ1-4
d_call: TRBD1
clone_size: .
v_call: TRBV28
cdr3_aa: CASRGPGQGVEKLFF
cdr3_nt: TGTGCCAGCAGAGGACCGGGACAGGGTGTTGAAAAACTGTTTTTT

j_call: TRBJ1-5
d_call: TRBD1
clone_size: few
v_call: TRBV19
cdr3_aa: CASSIVRGRGQPQHF
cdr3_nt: TGTGCCAGTAGTATTGTCAGGGGGCGAGGTCAGCCCCAGCATTTT

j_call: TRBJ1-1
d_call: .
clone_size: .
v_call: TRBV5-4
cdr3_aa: CASSFGGVNTEAFF
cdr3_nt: TGTGCCAGCAGCTTTGGAGGGGTGAACACTGAAGCTTTCTTT

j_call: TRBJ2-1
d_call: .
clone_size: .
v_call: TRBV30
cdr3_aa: CAWSLPPLATPFF
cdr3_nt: TGTGCCTGGAGTTTACCTCCACTAGCAACCCCGTTCTTC

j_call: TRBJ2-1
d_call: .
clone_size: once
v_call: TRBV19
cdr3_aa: CASSTDSSYNEQFF
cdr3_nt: TGTGCCAGTAGTACCGACTCGTCCTACAATGAGCAGTTCTTC

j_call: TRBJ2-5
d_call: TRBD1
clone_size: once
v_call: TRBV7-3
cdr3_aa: CASSFPGGTQYF
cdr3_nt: TGTGCCAGCAGCTTCCCAGGGGGGACCCAGTACTTC

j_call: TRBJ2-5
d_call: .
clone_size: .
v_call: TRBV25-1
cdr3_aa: CASSAWGLQKMETQYF
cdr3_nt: TGTGCCAGCAGTGCCTGGGGACTCCAGAAAATGGAGACCCAGTACTTC

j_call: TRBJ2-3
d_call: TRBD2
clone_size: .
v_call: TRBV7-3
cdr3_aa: CASSLSGLAVSTDTQYF
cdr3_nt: TGTGCCAGCAGCTTATCCGGGCTAGCGGTTAGCACAGATACGCAGTATTTT

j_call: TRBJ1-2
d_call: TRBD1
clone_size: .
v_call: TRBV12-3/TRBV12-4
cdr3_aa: CASSLGQGPGYTF
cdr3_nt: TGTGCCAGCAGTTTGGGACAGGGGCCGGGCTACACCTTC

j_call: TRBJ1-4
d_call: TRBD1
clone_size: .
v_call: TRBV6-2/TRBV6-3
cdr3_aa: CASSPTGVELFF
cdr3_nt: TGTGCCAGCAGCCCTACAGGGGTAGAACTGTTTTTT

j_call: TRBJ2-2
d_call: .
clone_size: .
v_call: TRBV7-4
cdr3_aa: CASSLCRTSYTGELFF
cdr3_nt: TGTGCCAGCAGCTTATGTCGGACATCCTACACCGGGGAGCTGTTTTTT

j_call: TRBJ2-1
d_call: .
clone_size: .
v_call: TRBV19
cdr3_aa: CASRAGGSYNEQFF
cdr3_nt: TGTGCCAGTAGGGCAGGGGGGTCCTACAATGAGCAGTTCTTC

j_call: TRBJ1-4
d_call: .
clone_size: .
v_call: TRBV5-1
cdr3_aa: CASSLDLNEKLFF
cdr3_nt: TGCGCCAGCAGCTTGGACTTAAATGAAAAACTGTTTTTT

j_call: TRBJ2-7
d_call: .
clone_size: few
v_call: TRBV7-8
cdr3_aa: CASSPGLYEQYF
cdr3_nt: TGTGCCAGCAGCCCAGGACTCTACGAGCAGTACTTC

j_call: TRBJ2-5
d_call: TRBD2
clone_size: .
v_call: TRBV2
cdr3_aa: CASRPSGIGVGETQYF
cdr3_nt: TGTGCCAGCAGGCCTAGCGGGATAGGGGTGGGAGAGACCCAGTACTTC

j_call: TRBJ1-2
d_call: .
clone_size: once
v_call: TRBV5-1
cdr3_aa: CASSLGDIYGYTF
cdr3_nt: TGCGCCAGCAGCTTGGGGGACATCTATGGCTACACCTTC

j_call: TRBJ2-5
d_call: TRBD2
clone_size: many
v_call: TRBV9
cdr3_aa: CASSGGPGTSGRAPETQYF
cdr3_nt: TGTGCCAGCAGCGGGGGGCCTGGGACTAGCGGGAGGGCCCCAGAGACCCAGTACTTC

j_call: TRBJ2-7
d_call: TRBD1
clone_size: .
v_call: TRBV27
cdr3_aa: CASSPGQSYEQYF
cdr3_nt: TGTGCCAGCAGCCCGGGACAGTCTTACGAGCAGTACTTC

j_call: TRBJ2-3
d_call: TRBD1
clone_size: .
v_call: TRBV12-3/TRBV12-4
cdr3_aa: CASSFHPGQGSYF
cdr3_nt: TGTGCCAGCAGTTTCCACCCGGGACAGGGTTCCTATTTT

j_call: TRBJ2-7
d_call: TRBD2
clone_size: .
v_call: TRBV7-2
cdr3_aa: CASSLGMGGYEQYF
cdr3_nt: TGTGCCAGCAGCTTAGGTATGGGGGGGTACGAGCAGTACTTC

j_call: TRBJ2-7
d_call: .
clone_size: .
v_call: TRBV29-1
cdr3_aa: CSVDRTGTKYEQYF
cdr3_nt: TGCAGCGTTGACCGCACAGGGACTAAGTACGAGCAGTACTTC

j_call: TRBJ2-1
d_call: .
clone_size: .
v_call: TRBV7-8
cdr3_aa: CASSLAGSLNEQFF
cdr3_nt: TGTGCCAGCAGCTTAGCCGGGAGCTTAAATGAGCAGTTCTTC

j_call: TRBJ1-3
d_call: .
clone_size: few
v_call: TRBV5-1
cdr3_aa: CASSKKGQNSGNTIYF
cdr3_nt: TGCGCCAGCAGCAAAAAAGGACAGAACTCTGGAAACACCATATATTTT

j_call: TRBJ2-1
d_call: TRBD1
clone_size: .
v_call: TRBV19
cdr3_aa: CATSSSGQGQLVKFF
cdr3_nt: TGTGCCACCTCAAGTTCCGGACAGGGACAACTGGTAAAGTTCTTC

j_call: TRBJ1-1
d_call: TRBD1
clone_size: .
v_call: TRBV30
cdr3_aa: CAWRLFRAGGNTEAFF
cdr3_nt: TGTGCCTGGAGGTTGTTTCGGGCAGGGGGGAACACTGAAGCTTTCTTT

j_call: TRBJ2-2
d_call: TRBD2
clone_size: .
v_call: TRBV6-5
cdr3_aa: CASISGRPNTGELFF
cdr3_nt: TGTGCCAGCATTAGCGGGAGGCCAAACACCGGGGAGCTGTTTTTT

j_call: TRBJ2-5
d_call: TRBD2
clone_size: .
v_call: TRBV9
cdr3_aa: CASSETSGPQETQYF
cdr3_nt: TGTGCCAGCAGCGAGACTAGCGGGCCCCAAGAGACCCAGTACTTC

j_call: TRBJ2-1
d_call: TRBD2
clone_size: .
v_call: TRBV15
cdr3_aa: CATSRASGRVVNEQFF
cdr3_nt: TGTGCCACCAGCAGAGCTAGCGGGAGGGTGGTAAATGAGCAGTTCTTC